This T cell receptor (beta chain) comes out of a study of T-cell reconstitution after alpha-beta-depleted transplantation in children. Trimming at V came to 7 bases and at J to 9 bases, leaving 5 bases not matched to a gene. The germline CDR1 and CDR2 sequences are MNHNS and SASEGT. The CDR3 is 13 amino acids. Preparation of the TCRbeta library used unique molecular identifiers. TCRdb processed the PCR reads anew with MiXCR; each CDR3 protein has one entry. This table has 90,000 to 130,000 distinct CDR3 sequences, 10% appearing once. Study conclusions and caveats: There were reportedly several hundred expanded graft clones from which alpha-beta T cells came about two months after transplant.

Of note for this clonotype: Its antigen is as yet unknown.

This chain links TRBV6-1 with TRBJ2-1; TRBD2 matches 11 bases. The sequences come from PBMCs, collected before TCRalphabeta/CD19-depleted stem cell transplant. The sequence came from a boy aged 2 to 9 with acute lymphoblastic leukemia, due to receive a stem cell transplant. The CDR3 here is CASTLAGGGEQFF. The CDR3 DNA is TGTGCCAGCACCCTAGCGGGAGGCGGTGAGCAGTTCTTC.